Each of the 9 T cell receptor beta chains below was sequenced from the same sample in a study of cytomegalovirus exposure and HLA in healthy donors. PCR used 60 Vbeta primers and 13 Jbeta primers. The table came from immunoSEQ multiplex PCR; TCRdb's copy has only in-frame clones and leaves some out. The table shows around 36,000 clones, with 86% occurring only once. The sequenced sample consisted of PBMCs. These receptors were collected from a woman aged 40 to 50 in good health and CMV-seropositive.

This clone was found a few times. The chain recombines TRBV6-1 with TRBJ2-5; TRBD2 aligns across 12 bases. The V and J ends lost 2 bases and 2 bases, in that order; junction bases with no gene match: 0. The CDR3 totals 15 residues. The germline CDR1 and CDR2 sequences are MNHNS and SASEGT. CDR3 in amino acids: CASSELAGGQETQYF. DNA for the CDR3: TGTGCCAGCAGTGAACTAGCGGGGGGGCAAGAGACCCAGTACTTC.

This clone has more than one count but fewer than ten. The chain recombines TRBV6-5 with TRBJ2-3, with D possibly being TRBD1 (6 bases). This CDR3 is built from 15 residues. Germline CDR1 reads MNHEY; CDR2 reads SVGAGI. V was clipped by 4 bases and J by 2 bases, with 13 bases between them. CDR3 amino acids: CASSSLTGPTDTQYF. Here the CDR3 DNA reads TGTGCCAGCAGTTCATTGACAGGTCCCACAGATACGCAGTATTTT.

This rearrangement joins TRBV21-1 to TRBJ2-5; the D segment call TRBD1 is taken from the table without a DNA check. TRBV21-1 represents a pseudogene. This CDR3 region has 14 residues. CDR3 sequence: CASSTGDSQETQYF. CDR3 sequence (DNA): TGTGCCAGCAGCACTGGGGACAGCCAAGAGACCCAGTACTTC.

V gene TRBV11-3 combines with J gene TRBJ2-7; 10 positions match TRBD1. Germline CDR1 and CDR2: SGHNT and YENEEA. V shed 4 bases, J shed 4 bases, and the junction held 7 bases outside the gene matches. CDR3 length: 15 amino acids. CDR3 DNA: TGTGCCAGCAGCTCCCCTGGACAGGGGGTTTACGAGCAGTACTTC. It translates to CASSSPGQGVYEQYF.

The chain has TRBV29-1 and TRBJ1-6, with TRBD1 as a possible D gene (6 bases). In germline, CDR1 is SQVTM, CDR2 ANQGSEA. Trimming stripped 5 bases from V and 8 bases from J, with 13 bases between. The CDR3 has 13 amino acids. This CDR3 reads CSVMQNRDSPLHF. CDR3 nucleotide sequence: TGCAGCGTTATGCAAAACAGGGATTCACCCCTCCACTTT.

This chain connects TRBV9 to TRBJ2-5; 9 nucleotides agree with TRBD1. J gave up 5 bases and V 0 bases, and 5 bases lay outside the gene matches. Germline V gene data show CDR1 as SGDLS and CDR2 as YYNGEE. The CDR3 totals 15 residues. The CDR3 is CASSVGQGGLETQYF. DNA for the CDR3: TGTGCCAGCAGCGTAGGACAGGGGGGATTGGAGACCCAGTACTTC. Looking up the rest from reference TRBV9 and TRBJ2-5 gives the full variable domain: DSGVTQTPKHLITATGQRVTLRCSPRSGDLSVYWYQQSLDQGLQFLIQYYNGEERAKGNILERFSAQQFPDLHSELNLSSLELGDSALYFCASSVGQGGLETQYFGPGTRLLVL.

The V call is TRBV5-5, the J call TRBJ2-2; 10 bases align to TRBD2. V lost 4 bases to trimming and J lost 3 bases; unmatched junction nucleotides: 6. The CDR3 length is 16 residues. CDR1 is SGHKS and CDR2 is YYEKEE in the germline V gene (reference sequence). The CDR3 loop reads CASSQSGGAYTGELFF. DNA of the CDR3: TGTGCCAGCAGCCAAAGCGGGGGGGCCTACACCGGGGAGCTGTTTTTT. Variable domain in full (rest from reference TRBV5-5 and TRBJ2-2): DAGVTQSPTHLIKTRGQQVTLRCSPISGHKSVSWYQQVLGQGPQFIFQYYEKEERGRGNFPDRFSARQFPNYSSELNVNALLLGDSALYLCASSQSGGAYTGELFFGEGSRLTVL.

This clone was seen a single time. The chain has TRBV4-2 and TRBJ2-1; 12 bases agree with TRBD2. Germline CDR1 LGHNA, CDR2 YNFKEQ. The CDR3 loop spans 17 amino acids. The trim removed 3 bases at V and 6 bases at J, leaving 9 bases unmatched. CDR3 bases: TGTGCCAGCAGCCAGGCGGAACTAGCGGGGGGCCTCAATGAGCAGTTCTTC. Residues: CASSQAELAGGLNEQFF.

CDR3 coding DNA: TGCGCCAGCAGCTTGGGGCAGGGCGATGGCTACACCTTC. The encoded protein is CASSLGQGDGYTF. The J gene is TRBJ1-2, the V gene TRBV5-1, with D maybe TRBD1 (5 bases). CDR1 and CDR2 (germline): SGHRS, YFSETQ. This CDR3 has 13 residues. V gave up 0 bases and J gave up 6 bases, with 9 bases separating them.